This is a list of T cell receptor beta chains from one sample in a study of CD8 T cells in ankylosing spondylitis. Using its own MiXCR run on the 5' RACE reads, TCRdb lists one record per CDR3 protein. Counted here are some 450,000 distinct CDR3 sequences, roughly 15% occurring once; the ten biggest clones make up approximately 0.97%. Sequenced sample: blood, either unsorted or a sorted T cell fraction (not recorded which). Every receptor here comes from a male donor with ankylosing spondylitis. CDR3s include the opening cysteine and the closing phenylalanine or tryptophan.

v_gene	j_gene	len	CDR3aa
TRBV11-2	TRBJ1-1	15	CASSLDPDRVTEAFF
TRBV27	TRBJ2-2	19	CASSSPHGRGAVGPGELFF
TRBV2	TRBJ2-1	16	CASSEAGLAGGNEQFF
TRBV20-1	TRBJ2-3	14	CSATVPQVTDTQYF
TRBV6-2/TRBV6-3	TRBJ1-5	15	CASSSTGLSGQPQHF
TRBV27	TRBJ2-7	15	CASSWTSGPSYEQYF
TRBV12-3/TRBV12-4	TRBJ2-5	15	CASSFGSGVKETQYF
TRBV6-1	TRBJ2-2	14	CASKAGTSTGELFF
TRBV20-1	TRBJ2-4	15	CSARDGAGTRRFQYF
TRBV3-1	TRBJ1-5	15	CASSQAGASNQPQHF
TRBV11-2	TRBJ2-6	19	CASSFVLGQGVSGANVLTF
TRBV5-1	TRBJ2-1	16	CASSLLPRTGADEQFF
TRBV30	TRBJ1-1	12	CAWSGTGKEAFF
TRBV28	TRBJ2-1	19	CASSLGLAGLGTLIDEQFF
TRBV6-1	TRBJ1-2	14	CASSEPNRGYGYTF
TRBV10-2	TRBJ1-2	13	CASSSRGQAGYTF
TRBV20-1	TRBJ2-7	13	CSVLDRGLNEQYF
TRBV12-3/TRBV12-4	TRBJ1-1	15	CASRWSHRANTEAFF
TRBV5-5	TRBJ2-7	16	CASSYTPGQGPHEQYF
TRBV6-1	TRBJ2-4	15	CASARTVGAKNIQYF
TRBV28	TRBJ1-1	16	CASSLSLGRMNTEAFF
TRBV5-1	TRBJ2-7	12	CASSLPDIKQYF
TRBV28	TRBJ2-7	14	CASTDGEPYYEQYF
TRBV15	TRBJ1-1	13	CATRGGGYTEAFF
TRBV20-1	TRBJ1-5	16	CSARDVMDREGQPQHF
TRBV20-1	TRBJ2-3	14	CSARGGARTDTQYF
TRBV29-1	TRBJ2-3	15	CSVERPSGSLDTQYF
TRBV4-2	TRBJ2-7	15	CASSQDQGALYEQYF
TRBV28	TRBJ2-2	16	CASTLAGGANTGELFF
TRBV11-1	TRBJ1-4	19	CASSRHRGPMASLNEKLFF
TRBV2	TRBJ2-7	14	CASSGTGGRYEQYF
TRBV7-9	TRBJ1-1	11	CASSLLERAFF
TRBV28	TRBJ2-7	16	CASRSAGARPPREQYF
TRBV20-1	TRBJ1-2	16	CSARDSQGANNYGYTF
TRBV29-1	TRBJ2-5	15	CSVDPGQGRGETQYF
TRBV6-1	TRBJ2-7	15	CASSPTFSRAYEQYF
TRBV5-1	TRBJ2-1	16	CASSGPSGRALNEQFF
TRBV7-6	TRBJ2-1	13	CASSLAAGTGQFF
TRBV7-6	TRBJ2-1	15	CASSLVKGARNEQFF
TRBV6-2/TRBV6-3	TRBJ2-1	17	CASSYTKSKGRDNEQFF
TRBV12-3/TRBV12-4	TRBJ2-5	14	CASSSQSLVETQYF
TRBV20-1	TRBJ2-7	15	CSARGIVPDSSEQYF
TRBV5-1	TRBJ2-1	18	CASSLSPPGTSGYNEQFF